Sequencing of this T cell receptor (beta chain) was carried out in a study of blood T cell repertoires in COVID-19. Study-level information: There were acute and convalescent COVID-19 samples, and they came from the United States, Italy and Spain. In each case, the material was cDNA or gDNA derived from T cells, B-cell-depleted T cells, or PBMCs.

This CDR3 comprises 15 residues. CDR1 and CDR2 from the germline V gene are KGHDR and SFDVKD. V was shortened by 4 bases and J by 3 bases, with 9 bases between the two germline ends. Per the original data handling: Nucleated cell number was recorded as an estimate derived from reference gene primer amplification. The data were produced by immunoSEQ multiplex PCR, yet TCRdb's version contains in-frame clones alone and is incomplete. The V and J calls and clone size were taken over from that table, and D and trimming were inferred from the DNA. This table has 35,000 to 50,000 clones, roughly 87% appearing once.

This TCR was sampled from a woman older than 75 with active COVID-19. The V and J genes are TRBV24-1 and TRBJ2-6; no firm D call. The source material was peripheral blood. This chain's CDR3 is CATSDHGGGANVLTF. DNA of the CDR3: TGTGCCACCAGTGACCACGGCGGTGGGGCCAACGTCCTGACTTTC.